The text below deals with one TCR beta chain. The sample holds a few counts of this clonotype. Its binding antigen is unknown. The record has no base qualities; no much larger clone is one base away. This specimen comes from a study of response to subunit inactivated influenza vaccine (dated by TCRdb to about 2018). For the wider study: The study used deep quantitative T cell receptor repertoire profiling to track responses to a trivalent subunit inactivated influenza vaccine. Overall study outcomes, separate from this receptor: The authors suggested that each seasonal influenza vaccination may recruit only a limited number of new T cells.

Reading from cysteine to phenylalanine, the CDR3 counts 14 amino acids. CDR3 DNA only is kept here, 42 bases in frame from base 1. From a lookup of the germline V gene, CDR1 and CDR2 are SGHTA and FQGNSA. A distance of 16 bases separates the germline ends of V and J, which lose 6 bases and 5 bases respectively. Library preparation employed RT-PCR. The sequencer was an Illumina HiSeq 2500. The public reads were quality trimmed at Q25 with fastp and then assembled into clones with MiXCR by TCRdb, keeping productive beta chains. Merged by CDR3 protein, the rows form single entries marked with the most common genes and DNA. Recorded for this sample are some 850,000 distinct CDR3 sequences; about 18% of them occurred a single time. In total, the top ten clones hold approximately 10% of the sample.

This sequence originates from a middle-aged man who received an inactivated influenza vaccine. Donor details come from another sample of the same person, matched by shared clones. The rearranged chain carries TRBV7-2 and TRBJ1-1, with a weak D call of TRBD1 (5 bases match). This sample comprised PBMCs from blood, obtained 5 to 6 days after vaccination. At the DNA level, the sequence is TGTGCCAGCAGACTAACGTCGGGGGGGACTGAAGCTTTCTTT. The translation is CASRLTSGGTEAFF. The variable domain in full, with residues beyond the CDR3 obtained from the reference TRBV7-2 and TRBJ1-1 genes, is GAGVSQSPSNKVTEKGKDVELRCDPISGHTALYWYRQSLGQGLEFLIYFQGNSAPDKSGLPSDRFSAERTGGSVSTLTIQRTQQEDSAVYLCASRLTSGGTEAFFGQGTRLTVV.